The next 14 T cell receptor beta chains were all read from a single sample in a study of shared clonotypes between healthy human individuals. Clones were read by immunoSEQ multiplex PCR, and TCRdb kept only the in-frame ones, dropping some. The profile covers roughly 2 million clones, with 95% appearing a single time and around 0.13% taken by the ten largest. The sample comprised naive CD4+ T cells sorted from blood. Indicated subset: CD45RA+ positively selected. Receptors were obtained from a man in his late teens or twenties in good health.

The chain recombines TRBV5-1 with TRBJ2-3, with 13 bases lining up with TRBD2. J gave up 0 bases and V 4 bases, and 8 bases lay outside the gene matches. CDR1 is SGHRS and CDR2 is YFSETQ in the germline V gene. The length of the CDR3 is 18 residues. In DNA, the CDR3 is TGCGCCAGCAGCAACCTGGGACTAGCGGGAACCAGCACAGATACGCAGTATTTT. Amino acid sequence: CASSNLGLAGTSTDTQYF.

The rearrangement joins TRBV7-9 to TRBJ1-6; no definite D call. The germline gives CDR1 SEHNR, CDR2 FQNEAQ (reference sequence). This CDR3 contains 14 residues. The V and J ends lost 0 bases and 9 bases respectively, with 9 bases between them. This chain's CDR3 is CASSLATEISPLHF. DNA for the CDR3: TGTGCCAGCAGCTTAGCCACAGAGATTTCACCCCTCCACTTT.

The chain combines TRBV9 with TRBJ2-7; D may match TRBD1 or TRBD2 (5 bases each). Germline V gene data show CDR1 as SGDLS and CDR2 as YYNGEE. V was shortened by 0 bases and J by 6 bases, with 22 bases between the two germline ends. This CDR3 contains 17 residues. DNA of the CDR3: TGTGCCAGCAGCGTAGCTGAGAGGGGCCCGGAGGTTTCCGAGCAGTACTTC. Its protein product is CASSVAERGPEVSEQYF.

The chain couples TRBV27 to TRBJ2-5; D is unclear. The V end was cut by 3 bases, the J end by 1 base, with 9 bases between. The CDR3 consists of 14 residues. Germline-derived CDR1 and CDR2 are MNHEY and SMNVEV (reference sequence). CDR3 region: CASSLGRSQETQYF. The CDR3 bases are TGTGCCAGCAGTTTGGGTCGGTCCCAAGAGACCCAGTACTTC.

The chain couples TRBV2 to TRBJ2-1; possible D gene TRBD1, 6 bases. The V end lost 6 bases, the J end lost 1 base, and 13 bases lay between the germline ends. Looked up from germline, CDR1 is SNHLY and CDR2 is FYNNEI. The CDR3 is made up of 15 amino acids. As DNA, the CDR3 is TGTGCCAGCAGGGACTGGACAGTTTCCTACAATGAGCAGTTCTTC. Its translation is CASRDWTVSYNEQFF.

The chain combines TRBV10-1 with TRBJ1-3, with 10 bases matching TRBD1. The CDR3 length is 16 residues. The germline CDR1 and CDR2 sequences are WNHNN and SYGVQD (reference sequence). With V trimmed by 4 bases and J by 4 bases, 7 bases remained unmatched. In DNA, the CDR3 is TGCGCCAGCAGTGCCGGGACAGGGGCTTTCGGAAACACCATATATTTT. Translation gives CASSAGTGAFGNTIYF.

The CDR3: CASSLQRAPYEQYF. As DNA, the CDR3 is TGTGCCAGCAGTTTACAGCGGGCTCCTTACGAGCAGTACTTC. V usage is TRBV27 and J usage is TRBJ2-7, with D possibly being TRBD2 (6 bases). V dropped 2 bases and J dropped 4 bases, with 12 bases sitting between them. The CDR3 is 14 amino acids. Germline V CDR1 and CDR2: MNHEY, SMNVEV (reference sequence).

The genes are TRBV4-3 and TRBJ2-7; 12 bases align to TRBD2. In germline, CDR1 is LGHNA, CDR2 YSLEER. V lost 3 bases and J lost 1; bases outside the gene matches: 4. This CDR3 has 16 amino acids. In nucleotides, the CDR3 is TGCGCCAGCAGCCAGTCGGGGACTAGCGGGTCCTACGAGCAGTACTTC. It codes for CASSQSGTSGSYEQYF.

A few counts support this clone. This chain links TRBV19 with TRBJ2-1; 11 bases fit TRBD2. The ends lost 4 bases at V and 9 bases at J; junction bases unmatched: 11. The length of the CDR3 is 16 residues. Per the germline V gene, CDR1 is LNHDA and CDR2 is SQIVND (reference sequence). The CDR3: CASSTLKTSGSIEQFF. The CDR3 nucleotides read TGTGCCAGTAGTACCCTTAAAACTAGCGGGAGTATTGAGCAGTTCTTC.

This clone was seen a few times. The same CDR3 can be traced to other DNA sequences in this sample. V is TRBV10-3 and J is TRBJ2-7, with a weak D call TRBD1 (5 bases). V lost 5 bases to trimming and J lost 0 bases, with 5 bases between them. Germline CDR1 reads ENHRY; CDR2 reads SYGVKD. CDR3 size: 12 residues. The CDR3, as DNA: TGTGCCATCAGTCAGGGCTCCTACGAGCAGTACTTC. This encodes CAISQGSYEQYF.

The V gene is TRBV28, the J gene TRBJ1-1, with D possibly matching TRBD1 (5 bases). V lost 7 bases and J lost 2, with 14 bases in between. The CDR3 runs to 14 residues. Looked up from germline, CDR1 is MDHEN and CDR2 is SYDVKM. The CDR3 region is CASTQAGSNTEAFF. The CDR3 nucleotides are TGTGCCAGCACTCAGGCAGGGTCCAACACTGAAGCTTTCTTT.

The rearrangement links TRBV11-2 to TRBJ2-7, with 7 bases aligning to TRBD2. Unmatched junction bases numbered 5, after V lost 5 bases and J lost 7 bases. Germline-derived CDR1 and CDR2 are SGHAT and FQNNGV. The CDR3 contains 12 residues. The CDR3 is CASSLEAGEQYF. The DNA of the CDR3 is TGTGCCAGCAGCCTCGAAGCGGGGGAGCAGTACTTC.

This chain links TRBV13 with TRBJ2-7; tentative D call: TRBD2 (6 bases). The CDR3 sequence is 14 residues long. From germline, CDR1 is PRHDT and CDR2 FYEKMQ (reference sequence). The V and J ends lost 5 bases and 3 bases respectively, with 14 bases between them. CDR3 sequence reads: CASSQPSAHYEQYF. CDR3 coding DNA: TGTGCCAGCAGCCAACCTAGCGCCCACTACGAGCAGTACTTC.

On this clone itself: This CDR3 is also generated by other DNA sequences in the sample. The chain couples TRBV5-1 to TRBJ1-1, with D hard to call. The CDR3 covers 14 residues. Trimming took off 5 bases at V and 0 bases at J, with 11 bases between the two ends. The germline gives CDR1 SGHRS, CDR2 YFSETQ. This CDR3 is CASSLTSMNTEAFF. In DNA, the CDR3 is TGCGCCAGCAGTTTAACTAGCATGAACACTGAAGCTTTCTTT. Complete variable domain (other parts from reference TRBV5-1 and TRBJ1-1): KAGVTQTPRYLIKTRGQQVTLSCSPISGHRSVSWYQQTPGQGLQFLFEYFSETQRNKGNFPGRFSGRQFSNSRSEMNVSTLELGDSALYLCASSLTSMNTEAFFGQGTRLTVV.